Below, one T cell receptor beta chain is given with its context. What it binds is not known. The entry originates in a study of blood T cells in healthy people across ages. The second PCR ran 7 to 11 cycles with a sample-barcoded 5' primer and J-beta primers. TCRdb ran MiXCR on the 5' RACE reads and lists one entry per CDR3 protein. This sample has 750,000 or so distinct CDR3 sequences; more than 20% occur once, and the top ten carry more than 8%. Findings of the study overall: There were more naive CD4+ cells and higher diversity in long-lived donors than in aged donors.

CDR3 size: 13 residues. From germline, CDR1 is SEHNR and CDR2 FQNEAQ (reference sequence). In addition, the sample was reused for a study of T cells of mothers and their children. Per that paper: Addition of sample barcodes and 2-4 random nucleotides occurred through the M1S primer of the second PCR. The shaping of TCR recombination output by thymic selection is similar in related and unrelated pairs.

J is TRBJ2-5 and V is TRBV7-9, with a weak D call TRBD2 (5 bases). The J call may be in error: the DNA end matches TRBJ2-7 better. The source of this sequence is a boy younger than 18 in good health. The specimen was blood. The CDR3 nucleotides read TGTGCCAGCAACACCACGGGGAATTACGAGCAGTACTTC. It translates to CASNTTGNYEQYF.